These T cell receptor beta chains were read from a single sample in a study of blood T cells in healthy people across ages. TCRdb re-derived calls from the 5' RACE reads in MiXCR, one entry per CDR3 protein. Counted here are 1,500,000 or so distinct CDR3 sequences, approximately 42% occurring once; the ten biggest clones make up approximately 4%. Source material: blood. These receptors came from a woman under 30 in good health. Each CDR3 is given with its conserved first and last residue. D genes are given only for firm matches. Expanded clones are given a class, and other clones once, few, many or no size at all.

J gene: TRBJ1-6
V gene: TRBV7-9
clone size: .
D gene: .
CDR3 DNA: TGTGCCAGCAGCTTAGTAGGAGATAATTCACCCCCCCACTTT
CDR3 protein: CASSLVGDNSPPHF

J gene: TRBJ2-3
V gene: TRBV7-2
clone size: few
D gene: .
CDR3 DNA: TGTGCCAGCAGCGTACAGATCCCAGATACGCAGTATTTT
CDR3 protein: CASSVQIPDTQYF

J gene: TRBJ1-5
V gene: TRBV20-1
clone size: .
D gene: .
CDR3 DNA: TGCAGTGCTGAGCCGGGTACTTTAAATCAGCCCCAGCATTTT
CDR3 protein: CSAEPGTLNQPQHF

J gene: TRBJ1-4
V gene: TRBV20-1
clone size: .
D gene: TRBD1
CDR3 DNA: TGCAGTGCTAAGGGCCGACGGGACAGGGCTAATGAAAAACTGTTTTTT
CDR3 protein: CSAKGRRDRANEKLFF

J gene: TRBJ2-5
V gene: TRBV6-1
clone size: few
D gene: .
CDR3 DNA: TGTGCCAGCAGCCTCAACAGGAAAGAGACCCAGTACTTC
CDR3 protein: CASSLNRKETQYF

J gene: TRBJ2-7
V gene: TRBV20-1
clone size: .
D gene: TRBD1
CDR3 DNA: TGCAGTGCTAGAGATCTTAAGGGGGGACAGGGGCTCTACGAGCAGTACTTC
CDR3 protein: CSARDLKGGQGLYEQYF

J gene: TRBJ2-7
V gene: TRBV28
clone size: .
D gene: .
CDR3 DNA: TGTGCCAGCAGTCCTCCACCGACAGCCTCCTACGAGCAGTACTTC
CDR3 protein: CASSPPPTASYEQYF

J gene: TRBJ1-4
V gene: TRBV12-3/TRBV12-4
clone size: .
D gene: .
CDR3 DNA: TGTGCCAGCAGCTATCTGGCCCTTAATGAAAAACTGTTTTTT
CDR3 protein: CASSYLALNEKLFF

J gene: TRBJ1-2
V gene: TRBV7-2
clone size: .
D gene: .
CDR3 DNA: TGTGCCAGCAGCTTAGAGTCCGAGGGTGGCTACACCTTC
CDR3 protein: CASSLESEGGYTF

J gene: TRBJ1-2
V gene: TRBV9
clone size: .
D gene: .
CDR3 DNA: TGTGCCAGCAGCGTAAATTCGGGGGACCACTACACCTTC
CDR3 protein: CASSVNSGDHYTF

J gene: TRBJ1-5
V gene: TRBV6-2/TRBV6-3
clone size: .
D gene: .
CDR3 DNA: TGTGCCAGCACCACGGGCGGTTGGGGCAATCAGCCCCAGCATTTT
CDR3 protein: CASTTGGWGNQPQHF

J gene: TRBJ1-1
V gene: TRBV7-9
clone size: .
D gene: .
CDR3 DNA: TGTGCCAGCAGGACTGCGAACGCTGAAGCTTTCTTT
CDR3 protein: CASRTANAEAFF

J gene: TRBJ2-3
V gene: TRBV2
clone size: .
D gene: .
CDR3 DNA: TGTGCCAGCAGTGAATGGGGCAGCAGCACAGATACGCAGTATTTT
CDR3 protein: CASSEWGSSTDTQYF

J gene: TRBJ2-7
V gene: TRBV30
clone size: .
D gene: .
CDR3 DNA: TGTGCCTGGGCCACCGGGACAAACTACTACGAGCAGTACTTC
CDR3 protein: CAWATGTNYYEQYF

J gene: TRBJ1-1
V gene: TRBV12-3/TRBV12-4
clone size: .
D gene: .
CDR3 DNA: TGTGCCAGCAGCCGAGGACGGGGTGAAGCTTTCTTT
CDR3 protein: CASSRGRGEAFF

J gene: TRBJ2-4
V gene: TRBV20-1
clone size: .
D gene: .
CDR3 DNA: TGCAGTGCTAGTTTTGGCCAGGGCCGGGGCAAAAACATTCAGTACTTC
CDR3 protein: CSASFGQGRGKNIQYF

J gene: TRBJ1-1
V gene: TRBV7-2
clone size: .
D gene: .
CDR3 DNA: TGTGCCAGCAGCTTAGTAGGGGCGGTTGAAGCTTTCTTT
CDR3 protein: CASSLVGAVEAFF

J gene: TRBJ2-7
V gene: TRBV20-1
clone size: .
D gene: .
CDR3 DNA: TGCAGTGCTACTGGACAGGGAGGGAGGTACGAGCAGTACTTC
CDR3 protein: CSATGQGGRYEQYF

J gene: TRBJ2-5
V gene: TRBV6-6
clone size: .
D gene: TRBD1
CDR3 DNA: TGTGCCAGCAGTTTCGGACAGGGGTCTACCCAGTACTTC
CDR3 protein: CASSFGQGSTQYF

J gene: TRBJ2-1
V gene: TRBV2
clone size: .
D gene: .
CDR3 DNA: TGTGCCAGCATGCCGGGACAAGGCTTCGATGAGCAGTTCTTC
CDR3 protein: CASMPGQGFDEQFF

J gene: TRBJ1-2
V gene: TRBV11-2
clone size: few
D gene: .
CDR3 DNA: TGTGCCAGCAGCCCAGGGGCAGGGGTTAACTATGGCTACACCTTC
CDR3 protein: CASSPGAGVNYGYTF

J gene: TRBJ2-1
V gene: TRBV4-3
clone size: .
D gene: TRBD2
CDR3 DNA: TGCGCCAGCAGCCCCCACGCACTAGCGGGCAGCAATGAGCAGTTCTTC
CDR3 protein: CASSPHALAGSNEQFF

J gene: TRBJ2-7
V gene: TRBV20-1
clone size: once
D gene: TRBD2
CDR3 DNA: TGCAGTGCTAGAGAGGCTAGCGGCCACTCCTACGAGCAGTACTTC
CDR3 protein: CSAREASGHSYEQYF

J gene: TRBJ2-3
V gene: TRBV25-1
clone size: few
D gene: .
CDR3 DNA: TGTGCCAGTAGCCACCGGGACATAATCACAGATACGCAGTATTTT
CDR3 protein: CASSHRDIITDTQYF

J gene: TRBJ2-1
V gene: TRBV7-8
clone size: .
D gene: TRBD2
CDR3 DNA: TGTGCCAGCAGCCCAGCGAGGACTAGCGGGAGTAGGTCCTACAAGGAGCAGTTCTTC
CDR3 protein: CASSPARTSGSRSYKEQFF

J gene: TRBJ2-1
V gene: TRBV7-9
clone size: few
D gene: TRBD1
CDR3 DNA: TGTGCCAGCAGCTTATTCTCCGGGACAGGGGTCTACAATGAGCAGTTCTTC
CDR3 protein: CASSLFSGTGVYNEQFF

J gene: TRBJ1-2
V gene: TRBV12-3/TRBV12-4
clone size: few
D gene: .
CDR3 DNA: TGTGCCAGCAGTTTAACACAGGGTCAATTCTCAGGTTATGGCTACACCTTC
CDR3 protein: CASSLTQGQFSGYGYTF

J gene: TRBJ1-5
V gene: TRBV4-3
clone size: few
D gene: TRBD1
CDR3 DNA: TGCGCCAGCAGCCATCGGACAGGGGCGCAGCCCCAGCATTTT
CDR3 protein: CASSHRTGAQPQHF

J gene: TRBJ2-1
V gene: TRBV2
clone size: .
D gene: TRBD2
CDR3 DNA: TGTGCCAGCAGTGGACTAGCGGGACACCTCAATGAGCAGTTCTTC
CDR3 protein: CASSGLAGHLNEQFF

J gene: TRBJ1-2
V gene: TRBV6-5
clone size: .
D gene: .
CDR3 DNA: TGTGCCAGCAGGCCCTCTGGTGATCACTATGGCTACACCTTC
CDR3 protein: CASRPSGDHYGYTF

J gene: TRBJ2-5
V gene: TRBV7-2
clone size: many
D gene: .
CDR3 DNA: TGTGCCAGCAGCTTAGTTTCCCTAGGCCGTGAGACCCAGTACTTC
CDR3 protein: CASSLVSLGRETQYF

J gene: TRBJ2-2
V gene: TRBV6-5
clone size: few
D gene: .
CDR3 DNA: TGTGCCAGCAGGATCCTTAGCGGCACCGGGGAGCTGTTTTTT
CDR3 protein: CASRILSGTGELFF

J gene: TRBJ2-7
V gene: TRBV12-3/TRBV12-4
clone size: .
D gene: .
CDR3 DNA: TGTGCCAGCAGTTCCGGCACCCTAACCTCCTACGAGCAGTACTTC
CDR3 protein: CASSSGTLTSYEQYF

J gene: TRBJ2-1
V gene: TRBV7-9
clone size: .
D gene: .
CDR3 DNA: TGTGCCAGCAGCCTAGGGAGTACTAATGAGCAGTTCTTC
CDR3 protein: CASSLGSTNEQFF

J gene: TRBJ2-7
V gene: TRBV28
clone size: .
D gene: TRBD1
CDR3 DNA: TGTGCCAGCAGTTTATGGGATAAGATGGACAGGGAATCGAACGAGCAGTACTTC
CDR3 protein: CASSLWDKMDRESNEQYF